Described below is a single T cell receptor beta chain sequence and its context. The target of this receptor is not known. One base away there is no much larger clone; base qualities are not given. The sample's time point label, decoded: baseline before first vaccination. The vaccinee samples were drawn from two UK trials, COV001 and COV002, one of which was a single-blind randomized controlled phase 2/3 trial testing AZD1222 (ChAdOx1 nCoV-19) in healthy adults. Trial participant PBMC samples were collected at day 0 and day 28 after the second dose for TCRbeta chain sequencing. The data stem from a study of T cell responses to AZD1222 COVID-19 vaccine (dated by TCRdb to about 2021). The study in broad terms: AZD1222 recipients with second doses at about 4 weeks or about 12 weeks were pooled, because spike-specific TCR depth and breadth did not differ between schedules. TCR sequencing was performed for 230 to 250 trial participants, of whom roughly 200 were given two doses of AZD1222 and some 26 were given two doses of MenACWY control vaccine. Enrollment into the trials was organized by age into subgroups of 18-55, 56-69 and 70-plus years, and those subgroups contained approximately 150, 30 and 60 TCR-sequenced participants, respectively.

What the study reported, not specific to this receptor: Because no day 14 peak-response samples were available, the repertoires could be characterized only after the peak T cell response. The whole spike protein was spanned by vaccine-associated CD4 TCRs, and dominant responses were seen in regions 160-218 and 743-854. Nearly half of unique spike-specific TCRs reportedly recognized epitopes outside regions mutated in the B.1.351 and B.1.1.7 variants. Conclusions about previously exposed vaccinees were limited because only six AZD1222 recipients were SARS-CoV-2 seropositive at baseline. In the small 56-69-year group, the increase in depth fell short of significance, most likely because of low power. Spike-specific TCR breadth and depth rose significantly after two AZD1222 doses compared with day 0 and with MenACWY recipients. Participants were mostly white British, with more females than males. The authors suggested clonal diversity may have been underestimated.

Reading the germline V gene gives CDR1 SGHDT and CDR2 YYEEEE. The CDR3 covers 14 residues, taking in both the cysteine and the phenylalanine. Kept here is only the CDR3 DNA, which spans 42 bases and is read in frame from base 1. V was cut back by 0 bases and J by 9 bases, leaving a gap of 13 bases between them. The CDR3 regions of human TCRbeta chains were analyzed by immunosequencing. The published analysis was carried out like this. TCRs in the repertoires were compared against a reference library of SARS-CoV-2-specific TCRs that had been generated with the MIRA antigen-specificity platform. Breadth meant the fraction of unique TCRs that were SARS-CoV-2-associated, whereas depth meant the fraction of total T cells that were SARS-CoV-2-associated. Using the MIRA data, each spike-specific TCR was mapped to the spike region that the TCR reacts to and placed in a CD4 or CD8 class. Log10-transformed breadth and depth values were compared by one-way ANOVA with Sidak's multiple comparisons tests. The clones in this table, taken by TCRdb from immuneACCESS, are in-frame only. Not every clone is retained; where verified, under half of the shortfall comes from an unresolved V gene, and the cause of the rest is unknown. The DNA gave D and trimming, while V, J and clone size come from that table. The sample table lists 120,000 to 150,000 clones, 70% to 90% of them with a count of one. The ten largest make up approximately 3% of the sample.

Sequenced here: peripheral blood, sampled on day 0 of AZD1222 vaccination. This TCR was recovered from an adult in good health. The rearrangement joined TRBV5-6 to TRBJ2-4, with no confidently assigned D gene. The nucleotide sequence is TGTGCCAGCAGCTTGGATAAGGGTTGGGGCATTCAGTACTTC. Its translation is CASSLDKGWGIQYF.